This T cell receptor (beta chain) was obtained from a study of T cell repertoires in cytomegalovirus infection. TCRdb re-analysed the reads in MiXCR, keeping a single row per CDR3 protein. The sample yields around 490,000 distinct CDR3 sequences, roughly 29% seen once. This clonotype was detected only a few times. Its specificity is unknown. Trimming pared 5 bases from V and 2 bases from J, leaving 8 bases between. Germline CDR1 reads MDHEN; CDR2 reads SYDVKM. This CDR3 has 13 amino acids. Study outcomes and limitations: Ex vivo, HLA-C-restricted CMV-specific TCR beta clonotypes prevailed over the rest of the response.

The material sequenced was PBMCs. V gene TRBV28 combines with J gene TRBJ2-3; no clear D. This receptor was taken from a human donor in good health (CMV status not recorded). Some clones in this sample may be carry-over from other donors' samples. The CDR3 loop reads CASSLLDTDTQYF. Here the CDR3 DNA reads TGTGCCAGCAGTCTCTTGGACACAGATACGCAGTATTTT. Looking up the rest from reference TRBV28 and TRBJ2-3 gives the full variable domain: DVKVTQSSRYLVKRTGEKVFLECVQDMDHENMFWYRQDPGLGLRLIYFSYDVKMKEKGDIPEGYSVSREKKERFSLILESASTNQTSMYLCASSLLDTDTQYFGPGTRLTVL.